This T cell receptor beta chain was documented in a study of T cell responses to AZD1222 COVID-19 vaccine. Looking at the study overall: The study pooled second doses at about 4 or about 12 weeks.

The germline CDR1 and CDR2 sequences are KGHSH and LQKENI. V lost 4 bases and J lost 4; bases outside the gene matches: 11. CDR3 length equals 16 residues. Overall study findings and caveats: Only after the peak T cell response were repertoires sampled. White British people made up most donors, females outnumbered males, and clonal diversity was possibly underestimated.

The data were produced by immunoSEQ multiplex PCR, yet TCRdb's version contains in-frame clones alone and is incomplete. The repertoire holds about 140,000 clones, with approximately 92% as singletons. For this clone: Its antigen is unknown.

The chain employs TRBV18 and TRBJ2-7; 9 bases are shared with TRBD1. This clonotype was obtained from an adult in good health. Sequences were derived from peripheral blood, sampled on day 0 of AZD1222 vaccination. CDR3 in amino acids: CASSLLAGTGTYEQYF. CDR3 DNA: TGTGCCAGCTCACTTTTAGCCGGGACAGGGACGTACGAGCAGTACTTC. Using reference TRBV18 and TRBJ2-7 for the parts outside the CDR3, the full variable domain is NAGVMQNPRHLVRRRGQEARLRCSPMKGHSHVYWYRQLPEEGLKFMVYLQKENIIDESGMPKERFSAEFPKEGPSILRIQQVVRGDSAAYFCASSLLAGTGTYEQYFGPGTRLTVT.